The 9 T cell receptor beta chains below were found in one sample sequenced in a study of blood T cell repertoires in COVID-19. Profiling relied on immunoSEQ multiplex PCR, and the TCRdb table lists in-frame clones only, not all of them. The sample has around 320,000 clones, 89% seen once. Sequenced material: peripheral blood. The receptors were gathered from a woman aged 25 to 39 with COVID-19, enrolled during active disease.

The chain has TRBV13 and TRBJ2-1; 10 bases map to TRBD2. The germline V gene encodes CDR1 PRHDT and CDR2 FYEKMQ (reference sequence). The V and J ends lost 4 bases and 5 bases, in that order; junction bases with no gene match: 11. This CDR3 has 17 residues. CDR3: CASSSSSGGLPDNEQFF. CDR3 nucleotide sequence: TGTGCCAGCAGCTCTTCTAGCGGGGGCCTCCCAGACAATGAGCAGTTCTTC.

V is TRBV7-9 and J is TRBJ1-4; TRBD1 matches at 7 bases. J was trimmed by 11 bases and V by 8 bases; bases with no gene match: 8. This CDR3 has 12 amino acids. The germline V gene has CDR1 SEHNR and CDR2 FQNEAQ (reference sequence). CDR3 nucleotides: TGTGCCAGCGGGGAAGAGGACAGGAAACTGTTTTTT. This sequence encodes CASGEEDRKLFF.

The gene calls are TRBV15 and TRBJ2-5; 8 bases align to TRBD1. Germline CDR1 is LNHNV and CDR2 is YYDKDF (reference sequence). V was clipped by 4 bases and J by 5 bases; unmatched bases: 9. This CDR3 has 15 residues. CDR3 coding DNA: TGTGCCACCAGCATTAGGACAGGGACAATGGAGACCCAGTACTTC. Translation: CATSIRTGTMETQYF.

There are a few counts of this clone. The chain employs TRBV2 and TRBJ2-7; 8 nucleotides align to TRBD1. Germline loops: CDR1 SNHLY, CDR2 FYNNEI. Unmatched junction bases numbered 7, after V lost 5 bases and J lost 4 bases. The CDR3 runs to 14 residues. DNA of the CDR3: TGTGCCAGCAGTACCGGGACAGGAGGTTACGAGCAGTACTTC. Amino acids: CASSTGTGGYEQYF. Variable domain in full (rest from reference TRBV2 and TRBJ2-7): EPEVTQTPSHQVTQMGQEVILRCVPISNHLYFYWYRQILGQKVEFLVSFYNNEISEKSEIFDDQFSVERPDGSNFTLKIRSTKLEDSAMYFCASSTGTGGYEQYFGPGTRLTVT.

The genes are TRBV4-2 and TRBJ2-1, with D tentatively TRBD1 (5 bases). V was shortened by 1 base and J by 0 bases, with 13 bases between the two germline ends. Germline V lookup: CDR1 LGHNA, CDR2 YNFKEQ. There are 17 residues in the CDR3. The CDR3 reads CASSQVAHRSSYNEQFF. CDR3 DNA: TGTGCCAGCAGCCAAGTGGCCCACAGGAGCTCCTACAATGAGCAGTTCTTC.

The chain uses TRBV18 and TRBJ2-4, with unresolved D. CDR1 and CDR2 from the germline V gene are KGHSH and LQKENI. V dropped 0 bases and J dropped 0 bases, with 9 bases sitting between them. CDR3 length: 16 residues. CDR3 sequence (DNA): TGTGCCAGCTCACCACCATGGGCTGGAGCCAAAAACATTCAGTACTTC. The encoded protein is CASSPPWAGAKNIQYF.

This sequence joins TRBV15 and TRBJ1-5; the D is unclear. The length of the CDR3 is 15 residues. CDR1 LNHNV and CDR2 YYDKDF come from the germline V gene (reference sequence). Trimming pared 0 bases from V and 2 bases from J, leaving 8 bases between. The CDR3 reads CATSRDLAGNQPQHF. The CDR3 bases are TGTGCCACCAGCAGAGATTTGGCAGGCAATCAGCCCCAGCATTTT.

The chain carries TRBV9 and TRBJ1-1; D remains unclear. This CDR3 spans 14 amino acids. Germline V lookup: CDR1 SGDLS, CDR2 YYNGEE. Trimming left V 0 bases short and J 5 bases short, with 11 bases between. The CDR3 protein is CASSVGGSRTEAFF. In DNA, the CDR3 is TGTGCCAGCAGCGTAGGAGGGTCGAGGACTGAAGCTTTCTTT.

V is TRBV29-1 and J is TRBJ1-1; 7 positions agree with TRBD1. V lost 5 bases, J lost 6 bases, and 3 bases stayed unmatched. The CDR3 loop spans 11 amino acids. The germline gives CDR1 SQVTM, CDR2 ANQGSEA. CDR3 protein: CSVLTGAEAFF. The DNA of the CDR3 is TGCAGCGTTCTAACAGGGGCTGAAGCTTTCTTT.